This T cell receptor beta chain was obtained from a study of T cell responses to AZD1222 COVID-19 vaccine. Details on this clone: No antigen is known for it.

The V gene's germline CDR1 is SGHRS and CDR2 YFSETQ. With V trimmed by 3 bases and J by 4 bases, 7 bases remained unmatched. The CDR3 covers 16 residues. The method was immunoSEQ multiplex PCR; TCRdb's version includes in-frame clones alone and lacks a portion of them. The repertoire holds about 120,000 clones, about nine tenths seen once, with 7.9% in the top ten. Study observations and caveats: Targeting of unmutated variant regions was reportedly seen in nearly half of spike-specific TCRs.

Material: peripheral blood, obtained 28 days after the second AZD1222 dose. The chain carries TRBV5-1 and TRBJ1-4; 9 bases line up with TRBD1. The clonotype was recovered from an adult who received the AZD1222 COVID-19 vaccine. The CDR3 DNA reads TGCGCCAGCAGCTCGGACAGGGGCGCACTTAATGAAAAACTGTTTTTT. This translates into CASSSDRGALNEKLFF.